The clone carrying this T cell receptor (beta chain) occurred once. Its cognate antigen is unknown. This table comes from immunoSEQ multiplex PCR, and its TCRdb copy is limited to in-frame clones, with some not included. Of approximately 82,000 clones listed, 70% to 90% are singletons. V lost 2 bases to trimming and J lost 4 bases; unmatched junction nucleotides: 0. The CDR3 is 13 residues long. The germline CDR1 and CDR2 sequences are KGHSH and LQKENI. This sample is drawn from a study of OX40 agonist ivuxolimab in advanced cancers. Study-level findings and limits: Expanded clones were, on average, more numerous in CD8+ T cells than in CD4+.

Autoimmune disease history or systemic immunosuppression led to patient exclusion. V usage is TRBV18 and J usage is TRBJ1-2; TRBD1 matches at 8 bases. The sequence was obtained from an adult with an advanced solid tumor such as melanoma, head and neck, liver or kidney cancer. The specimen comprised CD4+ or CD8+ T cells sorted from blood, sampled in a trial of the OX40 agonist ivuxolimab. CDR3 nucleotide sequence: TGTGCCAGCTCACCAGGGACAGGCTATGGCTACACCTTC. Its protein is CASSPGTGYGYTF. The full variable domain, rest sourced from reference TRBV18 and TRBJ1-2, is NAGVMQNPRHLVRRRGQEARLRCSPMKGHSHVYWYRQLPEEGLKFMVYLQKENIIDESGMPKERFSAEFPKEGPSILRIQQVVRGDSAAYFCASSPGTGYGYTFGSGTRLTVV.